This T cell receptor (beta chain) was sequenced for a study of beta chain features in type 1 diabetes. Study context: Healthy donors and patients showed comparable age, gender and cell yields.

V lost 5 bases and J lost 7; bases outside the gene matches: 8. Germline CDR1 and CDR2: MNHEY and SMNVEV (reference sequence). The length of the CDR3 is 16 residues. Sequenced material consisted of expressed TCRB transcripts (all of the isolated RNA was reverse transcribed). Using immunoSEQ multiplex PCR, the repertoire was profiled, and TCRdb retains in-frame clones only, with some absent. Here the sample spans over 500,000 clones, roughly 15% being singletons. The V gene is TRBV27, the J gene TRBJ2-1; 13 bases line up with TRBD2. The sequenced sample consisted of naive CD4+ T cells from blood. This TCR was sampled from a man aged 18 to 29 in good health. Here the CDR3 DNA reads TGTGCCAGCAGTCCCAGACTAGCGGGGGGACTGAATGAGCAGTTCTTC. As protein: CASSPRLAGGLNEQFF.